Below are 26 T cell receptor beta chains sequenced from a single sample in a study of T cell changes during pregnancy in multiple sclerosis. TCRdb keeps only in-frame clones here, not all; method: immunoSEQ multiplex PCR. The repertoire holds about 63,000 clones, with approximately 94% as singletons. This material consisted of CD8+ T cells from peripheral blood mononuclear cells, taken in the second trimester of pregnancy. These TCRs come from a female donor with multiple sclerosis, enrolled in a pregnancy study.

The J gene is TRBJ2-6, the V gene TRBV5-1; D gene unclear. Looked up from germline, CDR1 is SGHRS and CDR2 is YFSETQ. This CDR3 region has 13 residues. V lost 0 bases and J lost 8, with 6 bases in between. This chain's CDR3 is CASSLEHTNVLTF. The CDR3 DNA is TGCGCCAGCAGCTTGGAACATACCAACGTCCTGACTTTC.

This clone appeared a few times. V usage is TRBV30 and J usage is TRBJ1-3; D possibly corresponds to TRBD1 (6 bases). Germline lookup yields CDR1 GTSNPN and CDR2 SVGIG (reference sequence). V was pared by 3 bases and J by 2 bases, with 17 bases between. CDR3 length equals 16 residues. CDR3 bases: TGTGCCTGGAGCCCTCTGGGGGCGCTAACTGGAAACACCATATATTTT. Protein: CAWSPLGALTGNTIYF.

Comments on this clone: This same CDR3 is encoded by further DNA sequences in the sample. The rearrangement links TRBV28 to TRBJ1-5; D remains ambiguous. V was pared by 3 bases and J by 1 base, with 7 bases between. The CDR3 runs 14 residues. Germline V CDR1 and CDR2: MDHEN, SYDVKM. CDR3 region: CASSLGGSNQPQHF. The CDR3 region has the DNA TGTGCCAGCAGTTTGGGAGGGAGCAATCAGCCCCAGCATTTT.

The chain links TRBV27 to TRBJ2-7; 8 nucleotides match TRBD1. Trimming at V came to 2 bases and at J to 0 bases, leaving 3 bases not matched to a gene. This CDR3 contains 15 residues. Looked up from germline, CDR1 is MNHEY and CDR2 is SMNVEV (reference sequence). CDR3: CASSLGTGPSYEQYF. The CDR3 nucleotides read TGTGCCAGCAGTTTAGGGACAGGACCCTCCTACGAGCAGTACTTC.

The chain employs TRBV28 and TRBJ1-5; no firm D call. CDR3 length: 13 amino acids. Germline V lookup: CDR1 MDHEN, CDR2 SYDVKM. V was shortened by 5 bases and J by 5 bases, with 10 bases between the two germline ends. The CDR3 is CASSPQGDQPQHF. CDR3 DNA sequence: TGTGCCAGCAGTCCCCAAGGAGATCAGCCCCAGCATTTT.

The chain employs TRBV30 and TRBJ2-1, with 7 bases lining up with TRBD2. From germline, CDR1 is GTSNPN and CDR2 SVGIG (reference sequence). J was trimmed by 1 base and V by 0 bases; bases with no gene match: 6. The CDR3 spans 16 residues. The CDR3 loop is CAWSVPQGGSYNEQFF. The CDR3 region has the DNA TGTGCCTGGAGTGTACCCCAGGGAGGGTCCTACAATGAGCAGTTCTTC.

The genes are TRBV2 and TRBJ2-7; D not resolved. Germline loops: CDR1 SNHLY, CDR2 FYNNEI. The CDR3 loop spans 13 amino acids. Trimming removed 3 bases at V and 3 bases at J, with 9 bases between. CDR3 amino acids: CASSEPPGYEQYF. The CDR3, as DNA: TGTGCCAGCAGTGAGCCTCCAGGCTACGAGCAGTACTTC. Full variable domain (rest looked up from reference TRBV2 and TRBJ2-7): EPEVTQTPSHQVTQMGQEVILRCVPISNHLYFYWYRQILGQKVEFLVSFYNNEISEKSEIFDDQFSVERPDGSNFTLKIRSTKLEDSAMYFCASSEPPGYEQYFGPGTRLTVT.

The V gene is TRBV27, the J gene TRBJ2-3; a possible D gene is TRBD1 (5 bases). There are 14 residues in the CDR3. V was clipped by 4 bases and J by 3 bases, with 11 bases between them. The V gene's germline CDR1 is MNHEY and CDR2 SMNVEV (reference sequence). The CDR3 spells CASSYQGRTDTQYF. In nucleotides, the CDR3 is TGTGCCAGCAGTTATCAGGGTAGGACAGATACGCAGTATTTT.

This chain uses TRBV27 with TRBJ1-2; the match to TRBD1 covers 9 bases. J gave up 7 bases and V 6 bases, and 12 bases lay outside the gene matches. Germline-derived CDR1 and CDR2 are MNHEY and SMNVEV (reference sequence). This CDR3 spans 15 amino acids. The CDR3 nucleotides are TGTGCCAGCAGCCCGGACAGGGGAGGGGTCGCTGGCTACACCTTC. It translates to CASSPDRGGVAGYTF.

This chain connects TRBV19 to TRBJ2-1; 7 positions match TRBD2. The CDR3 sequence is 17 residues long. Germline trimming cut 1 base from V and 0 bases from J; bases unmatched to any gene: 6. Germline CDR1 is LNHDA and CDR2 is SQIVND (reference sequence). The CDR3 DNA is TGTGCCAGTAGTATAGTTAGCGGGTCCTTCTCCTACAATGAGCAGTTCTTC. Translation gives CASSIVSGSFSYNEQFF.

This chain links TRBV27 with TRBJ2-7; D is unclear. The V and J ends lost 2 bases and 1 base respectively, with 6 bases between them. The V gene's germline CDR1 is MNHEY and CDR2 SMNVEV (reference sequence). This CDR3 comprises 13 residues. This CDR3 reads CASSLQNSYEQYF. In nucleotides, the CDR3 is TGTGCCAGCAGTTTACAAAATTCCTACGAGCAGTACTTC.

This rearrangement joins TRBV11-2 to TRBJ1-2; D is uncertain. Trimming took 4 bases from V and 2 from J, leaving 11 bases between them. The CDR3 consists of 14 residues. The V gene's germline CDR1 is SGHAT and CDR2 FQNNGV. DNA of the CDR3: TGTGCCAGCAGCTCCCCCCGAGGAAACTATGGCTACACCTTC. Translating gives CASSSPRGNYGYTF.

This clone was seen only a few times. The gene calls are TRBV15 and TRBJ2-2; possibly TRBD1 for D (6 bases). V shed 6 bases and J shed 4 bases, with 12 bases lying between them. The CDR3 is 14 amino acids. CDR1 is LNHNV, CDR2 YYDKDF, per germline (reference sequence). CDR3 in amino acids: CATSSYRATGELFF. For the CDR3, the DNA is TGTGCCACCAGTTCATACAGGGCCACCGGGGAGCTGTTTTTT.

The chain recombines TRBV7-6 with TRBJ2-7; 10 nucleotides line up with TRBD2. The CDR3 loop spans 15 amino acids. Germline values: CDR1 SGHVS, CDR2 FNYEAQ. Losses at the gene ends were 5 bases for V and 5 bases for J; bases not matched to a gene: 9. For the CDR3, the DNA is TGTGCCAGCAGCCCGCCGTCTAGCGGGAGACACGAGCAGTACTTC. It specifies CASSPPSSGRHEQYF.

The chain recombines TRBV6-6 with TRBJ2-3; 8 nucleotides agree with TRBD1. There are 12 residues in the CDR3. From germline, CDR1 is MNHNY and CDR2 SVGAGI (reference sequence). V lost 6 bases, J lost 10 bases, and 6 bases stayed unmatched. The CDR3 nucleotides read TGTGCCAGCAGCTCGACAGGGGATCCGCAGTATTTT. Its protein product is CASSSTGDPQYF.

The V gene is TRBV10-2, the J gene TRBJ1-2; 8 bases match TRBD1. Germline-derived CDR1 and CDR2 are WSHSY and SAAADI. Trimming cost V 4 bases and J 4 bases; bases outside gene matches: 5. The CDR3 runs 14 residues. The CDR3 region has the DNA TGCGCCAGCAGTGGGGGACAGGTTAGCTATGGCTACACCTTC. Residues: CASSGGQVSYGYTF.

Of note for this clone: One junction end does not reproduce the germline sequence, and a read error may be involved. This chain connects TRBV5-4 to TRBJ2-3; 11 bases agree with TRBD2. Germline assignment: CDR1 SGHNT and CDR2 YYREEE (reference sequence). The CDR3 extends over 16 amino acids. CDR3: CASSQLAGGGTDTQYF. CDR3 in DNA: TGCGCCAGCAGCCAGTTAGCGGGAGGGGGCACAGATACGCAGTATTTT.

The CDR3 nucleotides read TGTGCCAGCAGCTTAGGGTCAGATAATCAGCCCCAGCATTTT. Its protein is CASSLGSDNQPQHF. This chain uses TRBV13 with TRBJ1-5; D gene uncertain. Germline V gene lookup returns CDR1 PRHDT and CDR2 FYEKMQ (reference sequence). Trimming removed 0 bases at V and 4 bases at J, with 7 bases between. The CDR3 loop spans 14 amino acids.

The V gene is TRBV7-9, the J gene TRBJ2-1; TRBD2 matches at 7 bases. The germline gives CDR1 SEHNR, CDR2 FQNEAQ (reference sequence). With 5 bases clipped from V and 13 bases from J, the junction kept 8 bases outside the gene matches. The CDR3 has 12 residues. The CDR3 protein is CASSPQTSFQFF. CDR3 bases: TGTGCCAGCAGCCCCCAGACTAGCTTCCAGTTCTTC.

The chain has TRBV4-2 and TRBJ1-2; 7 bases map to TRBD1. This CDR3 has 13 residues. CDR1 and CDR2 (germline): LGHNA, YNFKEQ. The V and J ends lost 7 bases and 2 bases, in that order; junction bases with no gene match: 4. The CDR3 is CASKDRKNYGYTF. The CDR3 DNA sequence: TGTGCCAGCAAGGACAGGAAAAACTATGGCTACACCTTC.

The chain employs TRBV27 and TRBJ2-7; 10 bases fit TRBD1. Germline CDR1 reads MNHEY; CDR2 reads SMNVEV (reference sequence). This CDR3 region has 15 residues. Trimming at V came to 2 bases and at J to 2 bases, leaving 3 bases not matched to a gene. The chain's CDR3 is CASSLGTGVTYEQYF. The CDR3 DNA is TGTGCCAGCAGTTTAGGGACAGGGGTAACCTACGAGCAGTACTTC.

The J gene is TRBJ2-2, the V gene TRBV14; D might be TRBD2 (5 bases). The germline V gene has CDR1 SGHDN and CDR2 FVKESK. V was pared by 5 bases and J by 7 bases, with 14 bases between. CDR3 length: 14 amino acids. CDR3 region: CASSRTHDGGELFF. CDR3 sequence (DNA): TGTGCCAGCAGCAGGACTCACGATGGCGGGGAGCTGTTTTTT.

The CDR3 coding sequence is TGTGCCAGCAGTCTACGCGGAGGGCCATCCTACAATGAGCAGTTCTTC. It encodes CASSLRGGPSYNEQFF. The chain recombines TRBV7-2 with TRBJ2-1; the D gene is possibly TRBD2 (6 bases). This CDR3 is 16 amino acids long. Germline-derived CDR1 and CDR2 are SGHTA and FQGNSA. Between the trimmed V and J ends, which lost 6 bases and 1 base, there was a span of 16 bases. Looking up the rest from reference TRBV7-2 and TRBJ2-1 gives the full variable domain: GAGVSQSPSNKVTEKGKDVELRCDPISGHTALYWYRQSLGQGLEFLIYFQGNSAPDKSGLPSDRFSAERTGGSVSTLTIQRTQQEDSAVYLCASSLRGGPSYNEQFFGPGTRLTVL.

This chain connects TRBV11-2 to TRBJ2-7, with D perhaps TRBD1 (6 bases). From germline, CDR1 is SGHAT and CDR2 FQNNGV. Trimming took off 4 bases at V and 6 bases at J, with 16 bases between the two ends. The CDR3 covers 14 residues. The CDR3 is CASSSRQDHSEQYF. CDR3 nucleotide sequence: TGTGCCAGCAGCTCCAGACAGGATCATAGCGAGCAGTACTTC.

This clone was counted a single time. V is TRBV27 and J is TRBJ2-7, with a possible D match to TRBD2 (6 bases). The CDR3 is 14 amino acids. CDR1 and CDR2 from the germline V gene are MNHEY and SMNVEV (reference sequence). Trimming took 5 bases from V and 6 from J, leaving 17 bases between them. CDR3 residues: CASSPAGRDFEQYF. CDR3 bases: TGTGCCAGCAGTCCCGCGGGACGAGATTTCGAGCAGTACTTC.

The genes are TRBV5-4 and TRBJ2-3; possible D gene TRBD1, 5 bases. Germline CDR1 reads SGHNT; CDR2 reads YYREEE (reference sequence). The germline V and J ends were trimmed by 4 bases and 4 bases, with 10 bases remaining between them. The CDR3 runs to 13 residues. The CDR3 is CASSLRQSDTQYF. The DNA of the CDR3 is TGTGCCAGCAGCCTAAGACAGTCAGATACGCAGTATTTT.